The 21 T cell receptor beta chains listed next were all sequenced from one sample in a study of blood T cell repertoires in COVID-19. Clones were sequenced by immunoSEQ multiplex PCR, and TCRdb holds only the in-frame ones, with some missing. The sample carries 300,000 to 500,000 clones, around 89% recorded once. Material for sequencing was PBMCs or T cells enriched from blood (not recorded which). The receptor source for this set is a woman aged 25 to 45 with acute COVID-19.

Only one count was recorded for this clone. This chain links TRBV27 with TRBJ1-1, with a weak D call TRBD1 (6 bases). Per the germline V gene, CDR1 is MNHEY and CDR2 is SMNVEV (reference sequence). V was cut by 2 bases and J by 10 bases, with 14 bases left in between. This CDR3 is built from 13 residues. This CDR3 is CASSLSWGRGAFF. The CDR3 DNA reads TGTGCCAGCAGTTTAAGCTGGGGGCGAGGAGCTTTCTTT.

The chain has TRBV6-1 and TRBJ2-7; the D is unclear. The CDR3 has 13 amino acids. Germline-derived CDR1 and CDR2 are MNHNS and SASEGT. V was trimmed by 3 bases and J by 2 bases, leaving 8 bases between them. The CDR3 DNA reads TGTGCCAGCAGTGATATGGGCGCCTACGAGCAGTACTTC. Its translation: CASSDMGAYEQYF.

This clone came up a few times. The chain carries TRBV5-1 and TRBJ1-3; no firm D call. The length of the CDR3 is 16 residues. CDR1 is SGHRS, CDR2 YFSETQ, per germline. Trimming shortened V by 8 bases and J by 0 bases, and 18 bases separated the two germline ends. The CDR3 nucleotides are TGCGCCAGTTCGAATGCAGGTCTTAGCTCTGGAAACACCATATATTTT. It specifies CASSNAGLSSGNTIYF.

The J gene is TRBJ2-1, the V gene TRBV5-1, with D tentatively TRBD2 (5 bases). With 1 base removed from V and 12 bases from J, the gap between germline ends came to 11 bases. In germline, CDR1 is SGHRS, CDR2 YFSETQ. CDR3 length: 12 amino acids. CDR3 DNA sequence: TGCGCCAGCAGCTTGAATAGCCGGGGGCAGTTCTTC. This sequence encodes CASSLNSRGQFF.

This clone was seen a few times. This chain joins TRBV3-1 (or the pseudogene TRBV3-2) and TRBJ2-1, with TRBD2 as a possible D gene (5 bases). Trimming took off 4 bases at V and 4 bases at J, with 14 bases between the two ends. Germline CDR1 reads LGHDT; CDR2 reads YNNKEL (reference sequence). This CDR3 contains 15 residues. The CDR3 DNA sequence: TGTGCCAGCAGCCCTCTATCGGGGAGTTACAATGAGCAGTTCTTC. This codes for CASSPLSGSYNEQFF.

The chain joins TRBV7-9 to TRBJ2-5, with 7 bases aligning to TRBD1. Unmatched junction bases numbered 5, after V lost 2 bases and J lost 5 bases. CDR1 SEHNR and CDR2 FQNEAQ come from the germline V gene (reference sequence). The CDR3 is 14 amino acids. CDR3 bases: TGTGCCAGCAGCTTAAGGGGGCGCCGTGAGACCCAGTACTTC. This codes for CASSLRGRRETQYF.

A single count supports this clone. CDR3 region: CASSTPSMRDTQYF. The CDR3 DNA follows: TGTGCCAGCAGTACGCCATCAATGAGGGATACGCAGTATTTT. The chain employs TRBV6-5 and TRBJ2-3, with D hard to call. Germline V gives CDR1 MNHEY, CDR2 SVGAGI. Trimming pared 5 bases from V and 6 bases from J, leaving 15 bases between. CDR3 length: 14 residues.

This chain links TRBV18 with TRBJ2-7, with 9 bases aligning to TRBD2. Germline lookup yields CDR1 KGHSH and CDR2 LQKENI. The CDR3 contains 17 residues. V shed 3 bases, J shed 4 bases, and the junction held 13 bases outside the gene matches. CDR3 sequence: CASSPYGQAGGGYEQYF. CDR3 in DNA: TGTGCCAGCTCACCTTATGGACAGGCGGGAGGGGGTTACGAGCAGTACTTC.

The rearrangement links TRBV7-2 to TRBJ2-5; 15 positions match TRBD2. There are 16 residues in the CDR3. The germline CDR1 and CDR2 sequences are SGHTA and FQGNSA. Unmatched junction bases numbered 6, after V lost 5 bases and J lost 5 bases. This chain's CDR3 is CASSPGLAGGLETQYF. Here the CDR3 DNA reads TGTGCCAGCAGCCCCGGACTAGCGGGGGGGCTCGAGACCCAGTACTTC.

V gene TRBV7-2 combines with J gene TRBJ1-2; TRBD1 agrees at 9 bases. This CDR3 has 16 residues. The J segment lost 3 bases and the V segment lost 1 base, leaving 6 bases of the junction unmatched. Germline V gene sequence: CDR1 SGHTA, CDR2 FQGNSA. The CDR3 sequence: CASSLGGTGIHYGYTF. The CDR3 DNA is TGTGCCAGCAGCTTAGGAGGGACAGGGATCCACTATGGCTACACCTTC.

This chain links TRBV12-5 with TRBJ1-3, with D possibly TRBD1 on 5 matching bases. The V end was cut by 0 bases, the J end by 3 bases, with 15 bases between. CDR1 is LGHNT, CDR2 FRNRAP, per germline. This CDR3 contains 17 residues. The CDR3: CASGLVLKTEIGNTIYF. The CDR3 bases are TGTGCTAGTGGTTTGGTACTTAAGACAGAGATTGGAAACACCATATATTTT. The full variable domain, in which reference TRBV12-5 and TRBJ1-3 provide the parts outside the CDR3, is DARVTQTPRHKVTEMGQEVTMRCQPILGHNTVFWYRQTMMQGLELLAYFRNRAPLDDSGMPKDRFSAEMPDATLATLKIQPSEPRDSAVYFCASGLVLKTEIGNTIYFGEGSWLTVV.

The chain joins TRBV30 to TRBJ2-7, with 8 nucleotides matching TRBD2. J was trimmed by 6 bases and V by 4 bases; bases with no gene match: 8. The CDR3 length is 13 residues. The germline V gene has CDR1 GTSNPN and CDR2 SVGIG (reference sequence). CDR3: CAWTELAGTEQYF. For the CDR3, the DNA is TGTGCCTGGACTGAGCTAGCGGGCACCGAGCAGTACTTC.

Points on this clone: Different DNA sequences within this sample yield the same CDR3. This chain joins TRBV18 and TRBJ1-5; 10 nucleotides align to TRBD1. This CDR3 comprises 15 residues. V shed 3 bases and J 4 bases; nucleotides not matched to a gene: 3. Looked up from germline, CDR1 is KGHSH and CDR2 is LQKENI. CDR3 DNA sequence: TGTGCCAGCTCACCGACAGGGGGCCTTAATCAGCCCCAGCATTTT. This gives the protein CASSPTGGLNQPQHF.

The chain combines TRBV2 with TRBJ2-7, with D possibly matching TRBD2 (5 bases). The CDR3 sequence is 13 residues long. V shed 8 bases and J shed 4 bases, with 15 bases lying between them. Germline V gene data show CDR1 as SNHLY and CDR2 as FYNNEI. CDR3 nucleotide sequence: TGTGCCAGCGCGGGCGAGACCCGGTACGAGCAGTACTTC. Translating gives CASAGETRYEQYF. Using reference TRBV2 and TRBJ2-7 for the parts outside the CDR3, the full variable domain is EPEVTQTPSHQVTQMGQEVILRCVPISNHLYFYWYRQILGQKVEFLVSFYNNEISEKSEIFDDQFSVERPDGSNFTLKIRSTKLEDSAMYFCASAGETRYEQYFGPGTRLTVT.

The J gene is TRBJ1-6, the V gene TRBV11-2; 9 bases are shared with TRBD1. Germline CDR1 reads SGHAT; CDR2 reads FQNNGV. The CDR3 length is 17 residues. V lost 1 base to trimming and J lost 7 bases; unmatched junction nucleotides: 8. CDR3 sequence reads: CASSLGGQGFGNSPLHF. The CDR3 region has the DNA TGTGCCAGCAGCTTAGGGGGACAGGGTTTCGGGAATTCACCCCTCCACTTT. The full variable domain, its missing parts supplied by reference TRBV11-2 and TRBJ1-6, is EAGVAQSPRYKIIEKRQSVAFWCNPISGHATLYWYQQILGQGPKLLIQFQNNGVVDDSQLPKDRFSAERLKGVDSTLKIQPAKLEDSAVYLCASSLGGQGFGNSPLHFGNGTRLTVT.

The CDR3 DNA reads as TGTGCCGTAGGGGACTGGGCTAGCACAGATACGCAGTATTTT. This gives the protein CAVGDWASTDTQYF. This rearrangement joins TRBV10-3 to TRBJ2-3, with TRBD2 as a possible D gene (6 bases). The CDR3 totals 14 residues. Trimming took off 11 bases at V and 0 bases at J, with 15 bases between the two ends. Germline assignment: CDR1 ENHRY and CDR2 SYGVKD.

This chain links TRBV9 with TRBJ1-1; tentatively, D is TRBD1 (6 bases). Germline V lookup: CDR1 SGDLS, CDR2 YYNGEE. This CDR3 comprises 16 residues. Trimming removed 0 bases from V and 1 base from J, with 13 bases in between. CDR3 DNA: TGTGCCAGCAGCGTAGCAGGGGAGGGTTCGAACACTGAAGCTTTCTTT. It specifies CASSVAGEGSNTEAFF.

This clone turned up a few times. The chain couples TRBV7-9 to TRBJ1-2; D is undetermined. V shed 5 bases and J shed 2 bases, with 9 bases lying between them. This CDR3 has 13 residues. Germline assignment: CDR1 SEHNR and CDR2 FQNEAQ (reference sequence). CDR3: CASSHNSNYGYTF. The CDR3, as DNA: TGTGCCAGCAGCCACAATTCCAACTATGGCTACACCTTC.

The rearrangement links TRBV30 to TRBJ2-2, with TRBD1 matching 9 bases. The CDR3 has 13 residues. Trimming removed 3 bases from V and 6 bases from J; junction bases left unmatched: 2. CDR1 and CDR2 (germline): GTSNPN, SVGIG (reference sequence). The CDR3 sequence is CAWSGTGPGELFF. For the CDR3, the DNA is TGTGCCTGGAGCGGGACAGGGCCCGGGGAGCTGTTTTTT. The variable domain in full, with the rest retrieved from reference TRBV30 and TRBJ2-2, is SQTIHQWPATLVQPVGSPLSLECTVEGTSNPNLYWYRQAAGRGLQLLFYSVGIGQISSEVPQNLSASRPQDRQFILSSKKLLLSDSGFYLCAWSGTGPGELFFGEGSRLTVL.

The rearrangement uses TRBV5-6 and TRBJ2-3; D is undetermined. The germline gives CDR1 SGHDT, CDR2 YYEEEE. The CDR3 spans 13 residues. V lost 5 bases, J lost 1 base, and 8 bases lay in between. CDR3 region: CASREEGTDTQYF. The CDR3 bases are TGTGCCAGCAGGGAAGAGGGCACAGATACGCAGTATTTT.

This rearrangement joins TRBV3-1 (or the pseudogene TRBV3-2) to TRBJ1-4; the match to TRBD1 covers 7 bases. Trimming at V came to 2 bases and at J to 7 bases, leaving 7 bases not matched to a gene. From germline, CDR1 is LGHDT and CDR2 YNNKEL (reference sequence). The CDR3 contains 15 residues. DNA of the CDR3: TGTGCCAGCAGCCAAAGACAGGGTGGGGGTGAAAAACTGTTTTTT. This codes for CASSQRQGGGEKLFF.